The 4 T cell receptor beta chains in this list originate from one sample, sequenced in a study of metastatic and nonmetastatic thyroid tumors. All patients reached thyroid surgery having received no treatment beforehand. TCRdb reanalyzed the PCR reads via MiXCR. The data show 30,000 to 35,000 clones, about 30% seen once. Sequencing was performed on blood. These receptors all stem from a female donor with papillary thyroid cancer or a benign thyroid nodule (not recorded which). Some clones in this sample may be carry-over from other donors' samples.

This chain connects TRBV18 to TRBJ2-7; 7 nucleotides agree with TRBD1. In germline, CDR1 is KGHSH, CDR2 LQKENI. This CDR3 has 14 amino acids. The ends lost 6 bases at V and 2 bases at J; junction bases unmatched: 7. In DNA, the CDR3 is TGTGCCAGCTCCCTCCGGGACAGAGCCTACGAGCAGTACTTC. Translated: CASSLRDRAYEQYF. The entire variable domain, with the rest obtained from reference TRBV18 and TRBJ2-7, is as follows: NAGVMQNPRHLVRRRGQEARLRCSPMKGHSHVYWYRQLPEEGLKFMVYLQKENIIDESGMPKERFSAEFPKEGPSILRIQQVVRGDSAAYFCASSLRDRAYEQYFGPGTRLTVT.

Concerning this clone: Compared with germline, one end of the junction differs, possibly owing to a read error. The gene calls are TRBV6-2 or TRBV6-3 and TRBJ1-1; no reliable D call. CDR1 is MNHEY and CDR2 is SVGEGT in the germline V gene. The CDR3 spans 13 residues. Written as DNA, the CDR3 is TGTGCCAGCGGACGAACAGAAATCACGGAATCTTCCTTT. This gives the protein CASGRTEITESSF.

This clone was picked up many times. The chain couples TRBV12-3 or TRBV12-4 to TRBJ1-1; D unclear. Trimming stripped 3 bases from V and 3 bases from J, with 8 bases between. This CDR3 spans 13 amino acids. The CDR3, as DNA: TGTGCCAGCAGTTTGAAGTGGGACACTGAAGCTTTCTTT. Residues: CASSLKWDTEAFF.

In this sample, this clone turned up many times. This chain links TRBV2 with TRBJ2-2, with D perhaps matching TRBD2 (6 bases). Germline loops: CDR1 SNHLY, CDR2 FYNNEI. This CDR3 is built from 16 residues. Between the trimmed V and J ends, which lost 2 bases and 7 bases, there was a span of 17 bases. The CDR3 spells CASSELFAGSDGELFF. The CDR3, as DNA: TGTGCCAGCAGTGAACTTTTTGCGGGATCTGACGGGGAGCTGTTTTTT.